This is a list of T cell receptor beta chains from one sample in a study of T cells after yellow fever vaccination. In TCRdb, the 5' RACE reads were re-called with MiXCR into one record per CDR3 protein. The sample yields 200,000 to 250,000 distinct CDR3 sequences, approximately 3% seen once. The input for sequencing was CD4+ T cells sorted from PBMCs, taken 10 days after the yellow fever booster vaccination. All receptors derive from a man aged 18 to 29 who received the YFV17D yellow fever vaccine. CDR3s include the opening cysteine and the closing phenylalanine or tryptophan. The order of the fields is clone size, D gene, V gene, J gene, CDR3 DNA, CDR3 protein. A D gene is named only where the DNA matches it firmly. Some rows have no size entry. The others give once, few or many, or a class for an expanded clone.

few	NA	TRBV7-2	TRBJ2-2	TGTGCCAGCAACAAAGGGGCAGGGGTGGCCGGGGAGCTGTTTTTT	CASNKGAGVAGELFF
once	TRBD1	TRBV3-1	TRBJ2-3	TGTGCCAGCAGCCGTTCAGGACAGGTCCATAGCACAGATACGCAGTATTTT	CASSRSGQVHSTDTQYF
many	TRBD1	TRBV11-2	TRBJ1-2	TGTGCCAGCAGCGCCCGGGACAGATATAACTATGGCTACACCTTC	CASSARDRYNYGYTF
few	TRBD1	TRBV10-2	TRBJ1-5	TGCGCCAGCAGGACAGGGTTCGATCAGCCCCAGCATTTT	CASRTGFDQPQHF
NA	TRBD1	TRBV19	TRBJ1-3	TGTGCCAGTAGTCCAGCGGGACAGGGGAGCCCTGGAAACACCATATATTTT	CASSPAGQGSPGNTIYF
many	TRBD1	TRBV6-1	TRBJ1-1	TGTGCCAGCAGTGAAGCGCTGGGACAGGGGGCCAACACTGAAGCTTTCTTT	CASSEALGQGANTEAFF
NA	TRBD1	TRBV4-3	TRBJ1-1	TGCGCCAGCAGCCATAGGGACAGAAAGAACACTGAAGCTTTCTTT	CASSHRDRKNTEAFF
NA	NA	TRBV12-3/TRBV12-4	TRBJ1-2	TGTGCCAGCAGTTTAAGGGGGTCCTATGGCTACACCTTC	CASSLRGSYGYTF
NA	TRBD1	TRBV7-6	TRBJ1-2	TGTGCCAGCAGCCGTACTCGCCGCAGGGGGAACTATGGCTACACCTTC	CASSRTRRRGNYGYTF
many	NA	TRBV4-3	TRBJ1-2	TGCGCCAGCAGCCTTTCAGGGAATGGCTACACCTTC	CASSLSGNGYTF
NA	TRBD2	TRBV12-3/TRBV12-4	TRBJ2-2	TGTGCCAGCAGCCCAGGGGCGGGGGGGCGTACCGGGGAGCTGTTTTTT	CASSPGAGGRTGELFF
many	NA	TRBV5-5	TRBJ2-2	TGTGCCAGCACCGCCGGACATCTCAACACCGGGGAGCTGTTTTTT	CASTAGHLNTGELFF
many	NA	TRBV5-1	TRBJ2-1	TGCGCCAGCAGCTCGGGGTTCCGACAGGTGCCCACCTCCTACAATGAGCAGTTCTTC	CASSSGFRQVPTSYNEQFF
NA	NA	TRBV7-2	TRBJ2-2	TGTGCCAGCAGCTTATGGAGGGACACCGGGGAGCTGTTTTTT	CASSLWRDTGELFF
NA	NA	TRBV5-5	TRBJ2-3	TGTGCCAGCAGCCAGGCGCCGGCAGGGGGCACAGATACGCAGTATTTT	CASSQAPAGGTDTQYF
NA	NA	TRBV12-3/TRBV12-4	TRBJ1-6	TGTGCCAGCAGTTGGGGCAGGGCTGAGTCACCCCTCCACTTT	CASSWGRAESPLHF
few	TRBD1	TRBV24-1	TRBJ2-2	TGTGCCACCAGTGACCCCGGACAGGGGATCGGGGAGCTGTTTTTT	CATSDPGQGIGELFF
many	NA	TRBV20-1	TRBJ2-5	TGCAGTGCTCGCGGACAGCCCCAGCAAGAGACCCAGTACTTC	CSARGQPQQETQYF
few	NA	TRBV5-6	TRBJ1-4	TGTGCCAGCAGCTTGAAGGGGTTGGGCGATAATGAAAAACTGTTTTTT	CASSLKGLGDNEKLFF